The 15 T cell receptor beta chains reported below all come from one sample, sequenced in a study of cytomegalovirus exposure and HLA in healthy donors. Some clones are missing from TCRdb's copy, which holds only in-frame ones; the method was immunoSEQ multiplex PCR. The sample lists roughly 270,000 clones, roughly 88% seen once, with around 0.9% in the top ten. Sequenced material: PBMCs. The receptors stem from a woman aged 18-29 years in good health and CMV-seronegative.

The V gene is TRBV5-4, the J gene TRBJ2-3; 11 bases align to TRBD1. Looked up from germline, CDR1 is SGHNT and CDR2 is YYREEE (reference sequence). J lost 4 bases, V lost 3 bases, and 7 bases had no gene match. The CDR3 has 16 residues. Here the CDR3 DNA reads TGTGCCAGCAGCTACCCCGGGACAGGGGGAGCAGATACGCAGTATTTT. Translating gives CASSYPGTGGADTQYF.

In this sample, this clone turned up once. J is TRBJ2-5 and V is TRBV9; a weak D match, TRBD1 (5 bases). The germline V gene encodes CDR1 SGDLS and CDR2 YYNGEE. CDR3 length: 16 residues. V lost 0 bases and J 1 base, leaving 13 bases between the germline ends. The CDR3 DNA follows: TGTGCCAGCAGCGTAGGGATCAGGGAAACCCAAGAGACCCAGTACTTC. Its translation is CASSVGIRETQETQYF.

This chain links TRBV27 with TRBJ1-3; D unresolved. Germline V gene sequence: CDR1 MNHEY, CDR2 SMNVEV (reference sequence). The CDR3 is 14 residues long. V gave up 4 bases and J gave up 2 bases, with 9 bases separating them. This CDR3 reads CASSSREPGNTIYF. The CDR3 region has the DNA TGTGCCAGCAGTTCCCGGGAACCTGGAAACACCATATATTTT.

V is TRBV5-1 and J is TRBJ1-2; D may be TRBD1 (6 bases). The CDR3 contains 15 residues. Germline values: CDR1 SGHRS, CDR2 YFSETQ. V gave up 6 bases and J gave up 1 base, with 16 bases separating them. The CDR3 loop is CASKEGTYLNYGYTF. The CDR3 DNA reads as TGCGCCAGCAAGGAAGGGACATATCTTAACTATGGCTACACCTTC.

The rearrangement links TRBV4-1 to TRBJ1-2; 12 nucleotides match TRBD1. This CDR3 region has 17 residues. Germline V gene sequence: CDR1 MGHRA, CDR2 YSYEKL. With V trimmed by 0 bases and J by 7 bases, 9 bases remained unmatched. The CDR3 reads CASSQDSGQGALGGYTF. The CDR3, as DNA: TGCGCCAGCAGCCAAGACTCGGGACAGGGGGCGTTAGGTGGCTACACCTTC.

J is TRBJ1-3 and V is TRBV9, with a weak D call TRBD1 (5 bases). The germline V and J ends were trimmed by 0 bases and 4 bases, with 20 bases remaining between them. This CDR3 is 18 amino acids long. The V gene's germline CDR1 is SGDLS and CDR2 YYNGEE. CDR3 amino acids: CASSVGGSRGAVGNTIYF. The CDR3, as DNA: TGTGCCAGCAGCGTAGGGGGAAGTCGTGGGGCAGTCGGAAACACCATATATTTT.

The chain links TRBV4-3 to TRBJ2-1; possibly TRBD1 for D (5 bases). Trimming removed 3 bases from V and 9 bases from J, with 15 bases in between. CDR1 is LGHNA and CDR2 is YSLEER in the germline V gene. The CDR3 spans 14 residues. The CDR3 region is CASSQTRVSGEQFF. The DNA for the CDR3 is TGCGCCAGCAGCCAGACCAGGGTTTCGGGTGAGCAGTTCTTC.

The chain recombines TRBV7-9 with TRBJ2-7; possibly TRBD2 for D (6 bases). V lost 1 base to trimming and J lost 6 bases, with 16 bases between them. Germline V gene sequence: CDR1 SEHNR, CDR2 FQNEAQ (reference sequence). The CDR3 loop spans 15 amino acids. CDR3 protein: CASSLETSPFFEQYF. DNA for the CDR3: TGTGCCAGCAGCTTAGAGACTAGTCCCTTCTTCGAGCAGTACTTC.

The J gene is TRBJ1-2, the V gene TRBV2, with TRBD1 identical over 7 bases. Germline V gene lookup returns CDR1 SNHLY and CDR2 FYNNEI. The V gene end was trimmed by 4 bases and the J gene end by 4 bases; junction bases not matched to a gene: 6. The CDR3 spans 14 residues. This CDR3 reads CASSATGLSYGYTF. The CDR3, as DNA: TGTGCCAGCAGTGCGACAGGGTTAAGCTATGGCTACACCTTC.

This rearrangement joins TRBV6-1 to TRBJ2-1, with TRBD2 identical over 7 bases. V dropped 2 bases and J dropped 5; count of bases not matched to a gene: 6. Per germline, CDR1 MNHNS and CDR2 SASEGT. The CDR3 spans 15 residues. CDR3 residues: CASSEFGGRDNEQFF. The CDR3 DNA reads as TGTGCCAGCAGTGAATTCGGCGGGAGAGACAATGAGCAGTTCTTC.

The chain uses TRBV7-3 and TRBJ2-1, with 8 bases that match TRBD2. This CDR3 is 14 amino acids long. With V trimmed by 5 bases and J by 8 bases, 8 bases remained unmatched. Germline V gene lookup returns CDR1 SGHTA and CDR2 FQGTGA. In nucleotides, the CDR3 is TGTGCCAGCAGCCGGGCGGGGGGTTGGGATGAGCAGTTCTTC. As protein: CASSRAGGWDEQFF. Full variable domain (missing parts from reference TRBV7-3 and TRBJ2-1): GAGVSQTPSNKVTEKGKYVELRCDPISGHTALYWYRQSLGQGPEFLIYFQGTGAADDSGLPNDRFFAVRPEGSVSTLKIQRTERGDSAVYLCASSRAGGWDEQFFGPGTRLTVL.

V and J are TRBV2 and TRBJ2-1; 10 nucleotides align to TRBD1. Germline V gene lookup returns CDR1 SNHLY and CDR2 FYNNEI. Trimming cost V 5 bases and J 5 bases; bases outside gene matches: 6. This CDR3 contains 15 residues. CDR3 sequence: CASSRDRGSDNEQFF. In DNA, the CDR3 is TGTGCCAGCAGTAGGGACAGGGGTTCTGACAATGAGCAGTTCTTC.

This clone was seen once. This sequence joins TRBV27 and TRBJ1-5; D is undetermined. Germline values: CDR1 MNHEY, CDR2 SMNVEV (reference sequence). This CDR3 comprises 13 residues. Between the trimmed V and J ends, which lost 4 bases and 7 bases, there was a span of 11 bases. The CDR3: CASSSLEGQPQHF. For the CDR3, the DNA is TGTGCCAGCAGTTCCCTTGAGGGCCAGCCCCAGCATTTT.

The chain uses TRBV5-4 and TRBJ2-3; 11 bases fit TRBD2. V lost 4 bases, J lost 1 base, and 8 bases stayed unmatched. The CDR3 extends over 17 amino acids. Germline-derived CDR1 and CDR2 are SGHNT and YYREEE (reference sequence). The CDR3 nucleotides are TGTGCCAGCAGCGAGGGACTAGCGGTGGAGGGCACAGATACGCAGTATTTT. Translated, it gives CASSEGLAVEGTDTQYF.

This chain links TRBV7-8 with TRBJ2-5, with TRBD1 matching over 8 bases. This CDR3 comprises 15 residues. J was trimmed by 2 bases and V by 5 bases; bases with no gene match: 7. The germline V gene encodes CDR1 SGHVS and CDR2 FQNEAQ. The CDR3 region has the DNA TGTGCCAGCAGCCCAGAAACAGGGGGACAAGAGACCCAGTACTTC. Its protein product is CASSPETGGQETQYF.